This T cell receptor (beta chain) was recovered during a study of T cells in Graves' hyperthyroidism and ophthalmopathy. Study information: Blood was drawn when the patient was first diagnosed and still untreated.

This clonotype was detected only a few times. Its antigen is unknown. The CDR3 regions of TCR beta were amplified from RNA transcripts. In the first-round RT-PCR of the TCR CDR3, the HTBI primer set was used. TCRdb passed the multiplex PCR reads through MiXCR, listing each CDR3 protein once. The sample records about 52,000 distinct CDR3 sequences, under 50% being singletons. Germline values: CDR1 MNHEY, CDR2 SVGAGI. Trimming at V came to 2 bases and at J to 4 bases, leaving 3 bases not matched to a gene. This CDR3 is 14 amino acids long. Study-wide results and caveats: Most expanded thyroid clonotypes above 0.001 recurred in blood. With a median lead of around 5.9 months before onset, the model predicted ophthalmopathy.

Sequencing used blood. The TCR comes from a woman in her forties or fifties with Graves' ophthalmopathy. The V and J genes are TRBV6-5 and TRBJ1-2; TRBD1 aligns across 8 bases. CDR3 nucleotide sequence: TGTGCCAGCAGTTACGGGACAGGTACCTATGGCTACACCTTC. It yields the protein CASSYGTGTYGYTF.